Shown below are 12 T cell receptor beta chains from a single sample sequenced in a study of blood T cell repertoires in COVID-19. The protocol was immunoSEQ multiplex PCR, while the TCRdb copy is restricted to in-frame clones and leaves out a portion. The sample contains 300,000 to 400,000 clones, 80% to 90% of which appear only once. Sequencing was performed on peripheral blood. These receptors were obtained from a woman in her fifties or sixties with COVID-19, enrolled during active disease.

This clone appeared once. The gene calls are TRBV2 and TRBJ2-3; D is uncertain. The CDR3 is 12 amino acids. Germline V gene sequence: CDR1 SNHLY, CDR2 FYNNEI. V lost 10 bases and J lost 1, with 9 bases in between. The CDR3 bases are TGTGCCAAACATGCCGGCACAGATACGCAGTATTTT. This sequence encodes CAKHAGTDTQYF.

The CDR3 DNA reads as TGTGCCAGCAGCTTAGGGGACAGGGGCTCCTACGAGCAGTACTTC. This encodes CASSLGDRGSYEQYF. The chain joins TRBV13 to TRBJ2-7; 9 nucleotides line up with TRBD1. Germline lookup yields CDR1 PRHDT and CDR2 FYEKMQ (reference sequence). The length of the CDR3 is 15 residues. After removal of 0 bases from V and 0 bases from J, the junction contained 0 bases not matched to a gene.

The J gene is TRBJ2-7, the V gene TRBV5-1; D unclear. Trimming stripped 4 bases from V and 0 bases from J, with 5 bases between. The germline V gene encodes CDR1 SGHRS and CDR2 YFSETQ. This CDR3 region has 12 residues. For the CDR3, the DNA is TGCGCCAGCAGCCTCCCCTCCTACGAGCAGTACTTC. Translation gives CASSLPSYEQYF.

The chain combines TRBV5-1 with TRBJ2-5; D perhaps matches TRBD2 (5 bases). This CDR3 is 17 amino acids long. The V end was cut by 1 base, the J end by 5 bases, with 21 bases between. CDR1 and CDR2 (germline): SGHRS, YFSETQ. CDR3 nucleotides: TGCGCCAGCAGCTTGTCAACTAGGACCCTTGGTGGGGAGACCCAGTACTTC. This encodes CASSLSTRTLGGETQYF.

The chain is built from TRBV5-1 and TRBJ2-3, with D tentatively TRBD2 (6 bases). The CDR3 covers 15 residues. The germline V gene encodes CDR1 SGHRS and CDR2 YFSETQ. Trimming pared 4 bases from V and 5 bases from J, leaving 17 bases between. As DNA, the CDR3 is TGCGCCAGCAGCCAACGGGACTCCCTCGGAGATACGCAGTATTTT. Its translation: CASSQRDSLGDTQYF.

The chain is built from TRBV7-6 and TRBJ2-7; no firm D call. Germline CDR1 is SGHVS and CDR2 is FNYEAQ. This CDR3 is built from 15 residues. V was trimmed by 1 base and J by 5 bases, leaving 15 bases between them. CDR3 sequence reads: CASSLGGRLSDEQYF. Here the CDR3 DNA reads TGTGCCAGCAGCTTAGGTGGTCGACTCTCGGACGAGCAGTACTTC.

The chain joins TRBV7-2 to TRBJ2-5, with 11 positions matching TRBD2. J lost 5 bases, V lost 1 base, and 15 bases had no gene match. Germline loops: CDR1 SGHTA, CDR2 FQGNSA. CDR3 length: 19 residues. The CDR3 here is CASSLVSRLAGTKGETQYF. The CDR3 DNA sequence: TGTGCCAGCAGCTTAGTCTCCCGACTAGCGGGAACAAAGGGGGAGACCCAGTACTTC.

This chain connects TRBV24-1 to TRBJ2-7; weak D call: TRBD2 (6 bases). CDR3 length: 13 residues. Germline V CDR1 and CDR2: KGHDR, SFDVKD. V was pared by 4 bases and J by 5 bases, with 11 bases between. The CDR3 is CATSEAGRDEQYF. CDR3 DNA sequence: TGTGCCACCAGTGAAGCGGGCAGGGACGAGCAGTACTTC.

This clone has more than one count but fewer than ten. The chain links TRBV27 to TRBJ1-5; D might be TRBD1 (6 bases). The germline V and J ends were trimmed by 6 bases and 3 bases, with 18 bases remaining between them. Germline loops: CDR1 MNHEY, CDR2 SMNVEV (reference sequence). The CDR3 is 16 amino acids. Written as DNA, the CDR3 is TGTGCCAGCAGGGACGCGAAAAGGGGGAACAATCAGCCCCAGCATTTT. Its protein product is CASRDAKRGNNQPQHF.

This clone has a handful of counts. The V call is TRBV3-1 (or the pseudogene TRBV3-2), the J call TRBJ2-2; D gene unclear. V gave up 1 base and J gave up 4 bases, with 7 bases separating them. This CDR3 has 14 residues. The germline gives CDR1 LGHDT, CDR2 YNNKEL (reference sequence). The CDR3 is CASSQGGVTGELFF. CDR3 DNA sequence: TGTGCCAGCAGCCAAGGTGGAGTCACCGGGGAGCTGTTTTTT.

V gene TRBV2 combines with J gene TRBJ2-1, with 10 nucleotides matching TRBD2. V shed 3 bases, J shed 6 bases, and the junction held 11 bases outside the gene matches. This CDR3 comprises 17 residues. The germline V gene encodes CDR1 SNHLY and CDR2 FYNNEI. This chain's CDR3 is CASSDRDLAGDRNEQFF. The CDR3 DNA reads as TGTGCCAGCAGTGACCGGGATCTAGCGGGAGATCGCAATGAGCAGTTCTTC.

J is TRBJ2-5 and V is TRBV30, with TRBD2 matching over 7 bases. Trimming removed 3 bases from V and 5 bases from J; junction bases left unmatched: 6. This CDR3 spans 13 amino acids. Germline CDR1 and CDR2: GTSNPN and SVGIG (reference sequence). DNA for the CDR3: TGTGCCTGGAGCCCCGCGGGAGTGGAGACCCAGTACTTC. Amino acids: CAWSPAGVETQYF.